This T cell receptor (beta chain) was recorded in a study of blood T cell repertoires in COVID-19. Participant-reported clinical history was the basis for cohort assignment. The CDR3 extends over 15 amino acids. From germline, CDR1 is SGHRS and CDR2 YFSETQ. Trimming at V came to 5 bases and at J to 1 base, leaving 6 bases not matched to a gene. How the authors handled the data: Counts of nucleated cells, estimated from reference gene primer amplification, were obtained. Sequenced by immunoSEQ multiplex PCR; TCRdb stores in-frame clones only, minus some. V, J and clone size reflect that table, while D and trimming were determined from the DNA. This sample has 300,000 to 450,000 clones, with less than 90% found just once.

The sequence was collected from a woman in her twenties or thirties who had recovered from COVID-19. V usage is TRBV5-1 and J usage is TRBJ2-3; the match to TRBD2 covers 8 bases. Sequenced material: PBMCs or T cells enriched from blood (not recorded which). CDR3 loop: CASRPGAGGTDTQYF. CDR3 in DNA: TGCGCCAGCAGGCCGGGAGCGGGGGGCACAGATACGCAGTATTTT.